This T cell receptor (beta chain) was identified in a study of T cell responses to AZD1222 COVID-19 vaccine (dated by TCRdb to the early 2020s). In terms of the full investigation: Because spike-specific TCR depth and breadth did not differ between the two schedules, AZD1222 recipients who got a second dose at roughly 4 weeks were pooled with those who got a second dose at roughly 12 weeks. TCR sequencing was performed for over 230 trial participants, of whom 200 to 210 were given two doses of AZD1222 and 26 were given two doses of MenACWY control vaccine. Trial participants were enrolled by age into 18-55, 56-69 and 70-plus year subgroups, with approximately 150, 30 and 60 TCR-sequenced participants respectively.

In the case of this clone: Its cognate antigen has yet to be identified. Within one base of it there is no much larger clone, and no base qualities were kept.

The CDR3 regions of human TCRbeta chains were subjected to immunosequencing. The paper's processing steps were these. Repertoire TCRs were matched against a reference library of SARS-CoV-2-specific TCRs generated with the MIRA antigen-specificity platform. Breadth was defined as the fraction of unique TCRs that were SARS-CoV-2-associated, and depth was defined as the fraction of total T cells that were SARS-CoV-2-associated. Using the MIRA data, every spike-specific TCR was mapped to the spike region that the TCR reacted to and assigned to either a CD4 or a CD8 class. Log10-transformed breadth and depth values were compared by one-way ANOVA with Sidak's multiple comparisons tests. Here the immuneACCESS table is served through TCRdb, limited to in-frame sequences with V and J called. Missing clones are a known gap in these copies; in checked studies unresolved V genes cover under half, and the rest lacks a known reason. Clone size and V and J calls were adopted from that table, with D and trimming inferred from the DNA. This sample is represented by 110,000 or so clones; roughly nine tenths of them were singletons. Clones ranked in the top ten supply 4% to 5.5% of the sample.

Overall study outcomes, separate from this receptor: A significant rise in spike-specific TCR breadth and depth was observed after two AZD1222 doses relative to day 0 and relative to MenACWY recipients. Reportedly, close to half of the unique spike-specific TCRs recognized epitopes lying outside the regions that are mutated in the B.1.351 and B.1.1.7 variants. Vaccine-associated CD4 TCRs spanned the whole spike protein, with dominant responses in regions 160-218 and 743-854. Because no day 14 peak-response samples were available, repertoires were characterized only after the peak T cell response. Conclusions about previously exposed vaccinees are limited, since just 6 or 7 AZD1222 recipients were seropositive for SARS-CoV-2 at baseline. Most participants were white British and females outnumbered males, and the authors suggested that clonal diversity may have been underestimated. In the small 56-69-year group, the increase in depth fell short of significance, most likely because of low power.

Relative to germline, V is 6 bases shorter and J is 2 bases shorter, with 16 bases between their ends. The germline V gene gives CDR1 as MNHEY and CDR2 as SVGAGI. Measured from the cysteine to the phenylalanine, the CDR3 is 15 residues long. Only the CDR3 region is kept as DNA, spanning 45 bases read in frame from base 1. The time point label corresponds to: baseline before first vaccination. Samples from vaccinated people were obtained from the UK trials COV001 and COV002, which included a single-blind randomized controlled phase 2/3 trial of AZD1222 (ChAdOx1 nCoV-19) in healthy adults. For TCRbeta chain sequencing, PBMC samples were collected from trial participants at day 0 and at day 28 after the second dose.

The sequenced sample was peripheral blood, obtained on day 0 of AZD1222 vaccination. The clonotype comes from an adult in good health. The rearrangement combines TRBV6-5 with TRBJ2-5, and perhaps TRBD2 as D gene, on 6 matching bases. CDR3 sequence: CASRMSWAGQETQYF. The nucleotides are TGTGCCAGCAGGATGTCTTGGGCGGGGCAAGAGACCCAGTACTTC.